This T cell receptor (beta chain) was retrieved from a study of blood T cell repertoires in COVID-19 (dated by TCRdb to 2020 to 2022). In the study overall: The collaborator samples originated in the United States, Italy and Spain and spanned the acute and convalescent phases of COVID-19. The sample metadata nearly always contained a de-identified subject ID, COVID-19 status, age in years and sex. A freely available public database, intended as a resource for researchers studying the immune response to SARS-CoV-2, is where the repertoires were released. Where available, HLA class I and class II types were taken from metadata supplied by the sample provider and were not determined by assay-based typing. The material from the prospective study consisted of cDNA or gDNA derived from T cells, B-cell-depleted T cells, or PBMCs. Samples came from the ongoing ImmuneRACE study (first 160 participants) plus 1,254 subjects from 6 global collaborators. Deeply sampled blood TCRbeta repertoires from subjects exposed to, actively infected with, or recovered from COVID-19 were included in the dataset. The study at large found these results: The amount of clinical and demographic metadata varied by source and participant and was provided uncurated.

Taken from the germline V gene, the CDR1 and CDR2 loops are KGHDR and SFDVKD. Including cysteine and phenylalanine, the CDR3 has 12 amino acids. Of all the DNA, just the CDR3 is kept, 36 bases in frame from base 1. Deletion took 0 bases off V and 7 bases off J, with a span of 5 bases between the germline ends. Notes on this clone: Its antigen is still unknown. The input lacks base qualities; no much larger clone sits a single base away.

Participants in the prospective study were enrolled through a virtual design, were aged roughly 18 to 90 years, and lived in roughly 24 United States geographic areas. In the prospective study, participants were assigned to cohorts based on the clinical history participants reported in a screening survey and a study questionnaire. Recovered participants in ImmuneRACE Cohort 3 were defined as having two consecutive negative NP/OP PCR tests, clearance from a healthcare professional, or resolution of symptoms. Each participant in the prospective study had whole blood, serum and a nasopharyngeal or oropharyngeal swab collected by mobile phlebotomists. Additional blood draws and questionnaires over an approximately two-month period could optionally be provided by prospective study participants. Before DNA extraction, blood samples from the prospective study were shipped at room temperature or frozen.

TCRbeta CDR3 regions were amplified from genomic DNA by means of the immunoSEQ Assay, a bias-controlled multiplex PCR. In the authors' own workflow: Nucleated cell counts per sample were estimated from amplification of reference gene primers within the assay. To quantify the absolute abundance of each unique TCRbeta CDR3 rearrangement, sequence reads were collapsed and filtered. Productive Simpson clonality was computed per sample as the square root of Simpson's diversity index over productive rearrangements. Here the immuneACCESS table is served through TCRdb, limited to in-frame sequences with V and J called. Missing clones are a known gap in these copies; in checked studies unresolved V genes cover under half, and the rest lacks a known reason. The V and J calls and clone size are taken from that table; D and trimming were inferred from the DNA. Here the sample has 150,000 to 200,000 clones; roughly 85% occur a single time. The ten largest make up under 8% of the sample.

The receptor comes from a man in his forties who had recovered from COVID-19. Sequencing used PBMCs or T cells enriched from blood (not recorded which). Recombination joined TRBV24-1 with TRBJ1-2; no D gene can be assigned with confidence. The nucleotide sequence is TGTGCCACCAGTGATTTGGGCTCTGGCTACACCTTC. This gives the protein CATSDLGSGYTF.